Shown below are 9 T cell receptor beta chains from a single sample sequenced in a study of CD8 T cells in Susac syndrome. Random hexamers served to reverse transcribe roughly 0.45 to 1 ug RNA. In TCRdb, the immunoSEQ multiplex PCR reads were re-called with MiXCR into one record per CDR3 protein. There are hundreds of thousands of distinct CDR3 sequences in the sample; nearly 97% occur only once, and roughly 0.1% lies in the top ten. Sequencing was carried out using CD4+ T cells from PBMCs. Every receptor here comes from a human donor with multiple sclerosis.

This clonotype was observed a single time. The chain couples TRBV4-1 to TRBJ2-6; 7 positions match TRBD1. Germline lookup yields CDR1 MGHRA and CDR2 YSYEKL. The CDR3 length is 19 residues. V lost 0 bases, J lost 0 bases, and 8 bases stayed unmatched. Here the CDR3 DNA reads TGCGCCAGCAGCCAAGAGGGGAGACAGGGTAGCTCTGGGGCCAACGTCCTGACTTTC. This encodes CASSQEGRQGSSGANVLTF.

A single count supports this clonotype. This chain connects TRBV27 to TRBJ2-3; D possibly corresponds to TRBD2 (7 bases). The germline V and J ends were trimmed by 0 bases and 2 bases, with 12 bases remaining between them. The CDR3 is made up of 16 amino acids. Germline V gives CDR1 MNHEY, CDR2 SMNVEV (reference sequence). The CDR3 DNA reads TGTGCCAGCAGTTTATCGGCGCGGGGGCCCACAGATACGCAGTATTTT. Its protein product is CASSLSARGPTDTQYF.

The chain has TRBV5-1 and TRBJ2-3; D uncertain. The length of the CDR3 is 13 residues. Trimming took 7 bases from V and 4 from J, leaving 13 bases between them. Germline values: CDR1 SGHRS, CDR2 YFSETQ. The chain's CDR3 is CASFRDTADTQYF. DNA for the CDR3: TGCGCCAGCTTCCGCGATACGGCAGATACGCAGTATTTT.

This chain's CDR3 is CSARDLTSGVNNEQFF. The CDR3, as DNA: TGCAGTGCTAGAGACCTGACTAGCGGGGTAAACAATGAGCAGTTCTTC. The chain has TRBV20-1 and TRBJ2-1, with 11 bases aligning to TRBD2. The CDR3 has 16 amino acids. Germline assignment: CDR1 DFQATT and CDR2 SNEGSKA (reference sequence). Trimming at V came to 0 bases and at J to 5 bases, leaving 6 bases not matched to a gene.

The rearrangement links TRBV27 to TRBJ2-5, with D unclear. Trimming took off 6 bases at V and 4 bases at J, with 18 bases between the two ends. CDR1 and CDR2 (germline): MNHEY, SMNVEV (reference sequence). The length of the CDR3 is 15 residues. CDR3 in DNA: TGTGCCAGCAGCCCCGACGGCGTCGGTTCAGAGACCCAGTACTTC. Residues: CASSPDGVGSETQYF.

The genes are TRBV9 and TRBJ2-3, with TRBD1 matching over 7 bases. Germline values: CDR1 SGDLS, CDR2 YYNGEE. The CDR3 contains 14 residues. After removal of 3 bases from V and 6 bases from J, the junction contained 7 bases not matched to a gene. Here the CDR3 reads CASSARQGYDTQYF. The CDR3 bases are TGTGCCAGCAGCGCAAGACAGGGCTATGATACGCAGTATTTT.

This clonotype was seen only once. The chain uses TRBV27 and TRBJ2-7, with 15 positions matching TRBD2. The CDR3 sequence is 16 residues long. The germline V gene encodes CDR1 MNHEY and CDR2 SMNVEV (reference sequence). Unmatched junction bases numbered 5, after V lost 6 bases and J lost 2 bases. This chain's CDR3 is CASRGLAGGKAYEQYF. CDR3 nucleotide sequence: TGTGCCAGCAGGGGACTAGCGGGAGGTAAAGCCTACGAGCAGTACTTC.

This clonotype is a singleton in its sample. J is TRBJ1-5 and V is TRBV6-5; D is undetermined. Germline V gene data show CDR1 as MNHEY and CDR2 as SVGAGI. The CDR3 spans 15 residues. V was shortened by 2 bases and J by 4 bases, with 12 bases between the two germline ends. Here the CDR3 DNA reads TGTGCCAGCAGTTACAGTATGGCAGGTAATCAGCCCCAGCATTTT. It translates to CASSYSMAGNQPQHF.

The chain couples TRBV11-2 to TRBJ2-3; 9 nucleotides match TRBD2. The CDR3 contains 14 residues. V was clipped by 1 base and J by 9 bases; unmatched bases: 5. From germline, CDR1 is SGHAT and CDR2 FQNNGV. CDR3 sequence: CASSLGPSGTTQYF. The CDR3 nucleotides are TGTGCCAGCAGCTTAGGGCCTAGCGGGACGACGCAGTATTTT.